This T cell receptor beta chain originates from a study of PD-1 blockade in classical Hodgkin lymphoma. Relapses following autologous stem cell transplantation were seen in all patients, with brentuximab vedotin exposure varying. Complete response, partial response or progressive disease were the best responses. Using immunoSEQ multiplex PCR, the repertoire was profiled, and TCRdb retains in-frame clones only, with some absent. Of approximately 50,000 clones in the sample, 88% were seen once. Whole-study findings and limits: Partial responders and progressors had significantly lower baseline TCR diversity. TCR diversity in CD4+, not CD8+, cells rose significantly by C4D1. Patients starting nivolumab under 1 year after ASCT were excluded.

V lost 8 bases and J 0 bases, leaving 13 bases between the germline ends. The CDR3 consists of 14 residues. Germline loops: CDR1 MNHEY, CDR2 SMNVEV (reference sequence). With regard to this clone: Its antigen is not identified.

This chain links TRBV27 with TRBJ1-1; D gene uncertain. Material: peripheral blood mononuclear cells (PBMCs), obtained before the second cycle of nivolumab. This clonotype was sampled from a human donor with classical Hodgkin lymphoma. CDR3 residues: CASSGRALNTEAFF. CDR3 nucleotide sequence: TGTGCCAGCTCCGGGAGGGCTCTGAACACTGAAGCTTTCTTT.